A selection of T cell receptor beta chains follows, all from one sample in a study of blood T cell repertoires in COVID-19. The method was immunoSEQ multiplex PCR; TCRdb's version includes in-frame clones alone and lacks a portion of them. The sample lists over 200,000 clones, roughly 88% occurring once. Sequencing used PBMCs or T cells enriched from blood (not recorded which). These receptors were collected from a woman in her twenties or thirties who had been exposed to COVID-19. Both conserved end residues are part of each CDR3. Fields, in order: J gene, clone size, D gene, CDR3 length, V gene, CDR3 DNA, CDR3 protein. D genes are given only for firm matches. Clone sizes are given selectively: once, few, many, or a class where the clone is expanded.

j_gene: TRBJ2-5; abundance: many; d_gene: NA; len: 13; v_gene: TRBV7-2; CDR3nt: TGTGCCAGCAGGGGAGGAGCGGGAGAGACCCAGTACTTC; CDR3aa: CASRGGAGETQYF
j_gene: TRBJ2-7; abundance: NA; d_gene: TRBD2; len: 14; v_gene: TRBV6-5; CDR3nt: TGTGCCAGCGGATTAGCGGGAGGGCCTAACGAGCAGTACTTC; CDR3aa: CASGLAGGPNEQYF
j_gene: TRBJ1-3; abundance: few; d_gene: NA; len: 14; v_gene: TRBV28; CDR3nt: TGTGCCAGCATCGACAGTGCCTCTGGAAACACCATATATTTT; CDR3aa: CASIDSASGNTIYF
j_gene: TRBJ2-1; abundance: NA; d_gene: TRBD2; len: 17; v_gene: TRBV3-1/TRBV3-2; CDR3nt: TGTGCCAGCAGCCAAATCCTAGGTGCGGCCCGGGGGGATGAGCAGTTCTTC; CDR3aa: CASSQILGAARGDEQFF
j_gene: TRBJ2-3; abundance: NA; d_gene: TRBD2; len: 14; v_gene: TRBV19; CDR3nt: TGTGCCAGTAGCTGGACTAGCGGGAGGGAAACGCAGTATTTT; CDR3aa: CASSWTSGRETQYF
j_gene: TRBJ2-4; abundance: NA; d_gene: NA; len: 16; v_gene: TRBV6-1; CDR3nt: TGTGCCAGCAGTGAAACTTTAGGGGGAACCAAAAACATTCAGTACTTC; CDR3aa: CASSETLGGTKNIQYF
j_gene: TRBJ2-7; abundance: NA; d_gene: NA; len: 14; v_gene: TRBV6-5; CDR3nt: TGTGCCAGCAGTTACGTCGGACAGAACTACGAGCAGTACTTC; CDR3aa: CASSYVGQNYEQYF
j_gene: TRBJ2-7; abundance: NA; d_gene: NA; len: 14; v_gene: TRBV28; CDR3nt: TGTGCCAGCAGTTTAGCGCAGGGTCCCCACGAGCAGTACTTC; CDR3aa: CASSLAQGPHEQYF
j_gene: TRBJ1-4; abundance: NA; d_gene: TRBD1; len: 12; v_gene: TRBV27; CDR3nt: TGTGCCAGCTTAGGACAGGACGAAAAACTGTTTTTT; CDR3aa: CASLGQDEKLFF
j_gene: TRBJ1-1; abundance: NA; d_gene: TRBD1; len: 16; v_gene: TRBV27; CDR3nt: TGTGCCAGCAGTCAGGAACAGGGGGCGCGGGACACTGAAGCTTTCTTT; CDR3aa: CASSQEQGARDTEAFF
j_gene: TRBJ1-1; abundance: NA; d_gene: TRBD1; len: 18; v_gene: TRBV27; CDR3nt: TGTGCCAGCAGTTTATCGGAGCCCTGGACAGGGCGGGCCACTGAAGCTTTCTTT; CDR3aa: CASSLSEPWTGRATEAFF
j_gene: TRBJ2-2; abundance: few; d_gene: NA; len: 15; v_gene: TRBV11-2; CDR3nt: TGTGCCAGCAGCTTAGGAGATACGAACACCGGGGAGCTGTTTTTT; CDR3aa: CASSLGDTNTGELFF
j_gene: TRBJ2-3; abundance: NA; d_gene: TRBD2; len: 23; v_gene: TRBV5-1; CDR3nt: TGCGCCAGCAGCTTGGCCGCAGGCTGGACTAGAAGCCCTATGATTACTAGCACAGATACGCAGTATTTT; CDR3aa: CASSLAAGWTRSPMITSTDTQYF
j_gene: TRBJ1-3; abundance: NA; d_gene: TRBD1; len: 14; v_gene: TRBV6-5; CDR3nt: TGTGCCAGCAGTAGACAGGGTTCTGGAAACACCATATATTTT; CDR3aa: CASSRQGSGNTIYF
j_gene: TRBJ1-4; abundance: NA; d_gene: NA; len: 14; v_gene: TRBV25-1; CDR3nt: TGTGCCAGCAGTGGGGCGGGAGGTAGTGAAAAACTGTTTTTT; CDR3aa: CASSGAGGSEKLFF